This record covers a single T cell receptor beta chain. This entry is derived from a study of patients and donors after allogeneic stem cell transplantation. CDR1 LGHNA and CDR2 YSLEER come from the germline V gene. The V gene end was trimmed by 1 base and the J gene end by 15 bases; junction bases not matched to a gene: 14. The CDR3 loop spans 17 amino acids. In TCRdb, the RT-PCR reads were re-called with MiXCR into one record per CDR3 protein. The data show 160,000 or so distinct CDR3 sequences, with about 24% seen just once and roughly 26% held by the top ten. The receptor was isolated from a human donor who was either an allogeneic HSCT recipient or a stem cell or donor lymphocyte infusion donor (not recorded which). It is not recorded whose cells these are; they may come from a transplant donor. The chain is built from TRBV4-3 and TRBJ2-1; 14 bases align to TRBD2. Sequencing input: blood, either unsorted or a sorted T cell fraction (not recorded which). The CDR3 is CASSQGEGRLAGGRWFF. The CDR3 DNA sequence: TGCGCCAGCAGCCAAGGAGAAGGAAGACTAGCGGGAGGGCGTTGGTTCTTC.